The clone carrying this TCR beta chain was seen repeatedly, ten times or more. Its antigen is unidentified. The junction and the germline gene differ at one end; a read error may be behind it. After the first PCR, alpha and beta chain libraries were processed separately. The entry originates in a study of naive and memory T cell subsets. An equimolar mix of two oligonucleotides served as the beta constant-region primer for TRBC1 and TRBC2. TCRdb reprocessed the UMI-ligation and nested PCR reads via MiXCR and lists one record per CDR3 protein. The sample shows 100,000 or so distinct CDR3 sequences, around 7% of them seen only once. Notes on the study in general: RNA-based TCR counts may shift with T cell activation and differentiation.

The CDR3 consists of 15 residues. Germline V gene data show CDR1 as MNHEY and CDR2 as SVGEGT. The TCR sequence derives from a human donor in good health. V gene TRBV6-2 or TRBV6-3 combines with J gene TRBJ2-3; TRBD1 might be the D (6 bases). Specimen: central memory CD4+ T cells from blood. This chain's CDR3 is CASSNSGRGGDTQYF. The DNA for the CDR3 is TGTGCCAGCAGTAACTCCGGTAGAGGGGGAGATACGCAGTATTTT.